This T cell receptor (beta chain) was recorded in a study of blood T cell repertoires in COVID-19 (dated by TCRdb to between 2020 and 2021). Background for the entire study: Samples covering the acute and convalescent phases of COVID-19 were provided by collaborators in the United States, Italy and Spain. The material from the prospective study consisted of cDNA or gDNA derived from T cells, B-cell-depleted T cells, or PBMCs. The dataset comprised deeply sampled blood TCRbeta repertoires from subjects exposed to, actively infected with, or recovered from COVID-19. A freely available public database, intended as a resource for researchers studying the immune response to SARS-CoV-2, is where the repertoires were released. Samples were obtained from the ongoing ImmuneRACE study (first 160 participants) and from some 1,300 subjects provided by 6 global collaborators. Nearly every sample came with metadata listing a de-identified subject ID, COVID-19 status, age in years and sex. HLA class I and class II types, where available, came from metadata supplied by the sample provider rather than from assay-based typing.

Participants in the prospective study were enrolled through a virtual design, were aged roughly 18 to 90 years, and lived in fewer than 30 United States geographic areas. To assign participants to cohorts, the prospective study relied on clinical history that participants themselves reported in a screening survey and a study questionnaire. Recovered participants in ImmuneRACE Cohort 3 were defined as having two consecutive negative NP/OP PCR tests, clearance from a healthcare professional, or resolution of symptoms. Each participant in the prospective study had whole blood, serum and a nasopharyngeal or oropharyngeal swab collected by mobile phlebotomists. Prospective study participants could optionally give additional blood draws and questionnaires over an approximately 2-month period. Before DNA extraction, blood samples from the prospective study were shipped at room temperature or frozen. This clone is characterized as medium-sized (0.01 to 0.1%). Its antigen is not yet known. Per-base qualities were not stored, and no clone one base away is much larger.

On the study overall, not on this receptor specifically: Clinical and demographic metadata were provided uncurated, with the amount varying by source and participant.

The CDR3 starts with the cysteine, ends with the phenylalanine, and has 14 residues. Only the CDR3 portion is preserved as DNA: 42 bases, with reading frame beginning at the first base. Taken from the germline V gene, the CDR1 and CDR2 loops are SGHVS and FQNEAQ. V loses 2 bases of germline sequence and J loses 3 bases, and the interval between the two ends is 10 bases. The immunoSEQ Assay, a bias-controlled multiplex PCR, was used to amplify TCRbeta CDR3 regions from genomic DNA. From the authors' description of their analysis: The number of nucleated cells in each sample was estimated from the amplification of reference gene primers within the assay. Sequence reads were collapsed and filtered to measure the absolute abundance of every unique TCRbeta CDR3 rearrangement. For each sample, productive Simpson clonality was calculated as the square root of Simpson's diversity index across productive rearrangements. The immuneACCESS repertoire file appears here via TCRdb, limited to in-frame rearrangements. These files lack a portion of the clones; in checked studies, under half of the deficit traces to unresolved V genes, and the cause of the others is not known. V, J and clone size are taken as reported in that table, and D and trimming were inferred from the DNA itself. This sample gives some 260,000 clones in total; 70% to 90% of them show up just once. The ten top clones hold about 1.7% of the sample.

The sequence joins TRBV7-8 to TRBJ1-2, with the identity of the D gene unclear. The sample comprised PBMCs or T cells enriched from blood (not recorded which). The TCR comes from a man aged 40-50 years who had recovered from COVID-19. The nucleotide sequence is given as TGTGCCAGCAGCTTATCAGTTACCGACTATGGCTACACCTTC. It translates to CASSLSVTDYGYTF.